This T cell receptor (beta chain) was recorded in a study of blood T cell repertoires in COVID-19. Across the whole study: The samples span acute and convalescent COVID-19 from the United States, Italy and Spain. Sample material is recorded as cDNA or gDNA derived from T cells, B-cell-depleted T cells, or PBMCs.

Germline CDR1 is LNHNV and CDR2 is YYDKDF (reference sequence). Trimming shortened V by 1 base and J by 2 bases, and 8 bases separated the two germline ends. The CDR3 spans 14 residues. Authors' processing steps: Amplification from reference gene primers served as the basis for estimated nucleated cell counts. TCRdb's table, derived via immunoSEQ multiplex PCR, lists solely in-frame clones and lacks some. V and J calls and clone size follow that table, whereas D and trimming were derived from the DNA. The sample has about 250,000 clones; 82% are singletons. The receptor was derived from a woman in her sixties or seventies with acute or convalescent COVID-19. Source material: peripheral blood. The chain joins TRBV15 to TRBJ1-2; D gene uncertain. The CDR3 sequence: CATSRGGRNYGYTF. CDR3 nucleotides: TGTGCCACCAGCAGAGGAGGCAGAAACTATGGCTACACCTTC.